This T cell receptor beta chain comes out of a study of blood T cell repertoires in COVID-19. Overall study: Acute-phase and convalescent COVID-19 samples originated in the United States, Italy and Spain.

As handled by the study authors: Reference gene primer amplification gave estimated nucleated cell counts. Clones were read by immunoSEQ multiplex PCR, and TCRdb kept only the in-frame ones, dropping some. V and J calls and clone size are given by that table; D and trimming were obtained from the DNA. The sample includes more than 20,000 clones, roughly 88% of them seen just once. Only one count was recorded for this clone. The CDR3 covers 13 residues. V was trimmed by 1 base and J by 5 bases, leaving 9 bases between them. Germline V gene lookup returns CDR1 SGHVS and CDR2 FQNEAQ. This chain uses TRBV7-8 with TRBJ2-7; D not resolved. This clonotype was obtained from a man between 65 and 85 years old with acute or convalescent COVID-19. The source material was peripheral blood. DNA of the CDR3: TGTGCCAGCAGCTTAGGAGCCACCAACGAGCAGTACTTC. This codes for CASSLGATNEQYF.